This TCR beta chain was documented in a study of T cell responses to AZD1222 COVID-19 vaccine. The study's findings and limits: Donor demographics were predominantly white British with a female majority; clonal diversity may be underestimated. A rise in Spike-specific TCR breadth and depth followed two AZD1222 doses.

Of note for this clone: Its antigen is not known.

This CDR3 comprises 13 residues. Germline loops: CDR1 MNHEY, CDR2 SMNVEV (reference sequence). The V gene end was trimmed by 3 bases and the J gene end by 8 bases; junction bases not matched to a gene: 4. The method was immunoSEQ multiplex PCR; TCRdb's version includes in-frame clones alone and lacks a portion of them. Found here are 110,000 or so clones, around 90% of them singletons; the top ten hold over 6.5%. Specimen: peripheral blood, collected on day 0 of AZD1222 vaccination. The V and J genes are TRBV27 and TRBJ2-1; 7 bases map to TRBD2. This sequence originates from an adult in good health. CDR3 in amino acids: CASSFGAGYEQFF. For the CDR3, the DNA is TGTGCCAGCAGTTTTGGAGCGGGGTATGAGCAGTTCTTC.